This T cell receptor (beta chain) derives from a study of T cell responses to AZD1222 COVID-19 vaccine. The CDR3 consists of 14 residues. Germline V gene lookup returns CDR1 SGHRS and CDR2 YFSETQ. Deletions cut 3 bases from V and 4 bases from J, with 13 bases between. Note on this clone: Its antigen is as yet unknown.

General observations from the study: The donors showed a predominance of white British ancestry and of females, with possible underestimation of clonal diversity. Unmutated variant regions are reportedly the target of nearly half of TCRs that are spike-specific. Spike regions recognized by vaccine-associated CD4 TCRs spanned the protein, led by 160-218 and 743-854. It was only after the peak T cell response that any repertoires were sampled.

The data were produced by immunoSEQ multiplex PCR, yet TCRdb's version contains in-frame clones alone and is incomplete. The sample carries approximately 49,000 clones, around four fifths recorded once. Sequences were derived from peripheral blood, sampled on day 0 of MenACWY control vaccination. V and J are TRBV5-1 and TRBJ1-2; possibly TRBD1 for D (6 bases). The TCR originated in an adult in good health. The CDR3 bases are TGCGCCAGCAGCTCCGCACAGGGTACCTATGGCTACACCTTC. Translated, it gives CASSSAQGTYGYTF.